A selection of T cell receptor beta chains follows, all from one sample in a study of blood T cell repertoires in COVID-19. Assay: immunoSEQ multiplex PCR; the TCRdb copy retains only in-frame clones and omits some. The sample lists about 240,000 clones; about four fifths were seen once. Sample: peripheral blood. The receptors here all came from an elderly woman with acute or convalescent COVID-19. The conserved cysteine and the conserved F or W are not part of the CDR3 here. Fields, in order: V gene, J gene, CDR3 protein.

v_call: TRBV7-2
j_call: TRBJ1-1
cdr3_aa: ASSIDRRNTEAF

v_call: TRBV7-8
j_call: TRBJ2-2
cdr3_aa: ASSLAGGDRGSGELF

v_call: TRBV7-9
j_call: TRBJ1-1
cdr3_aa: ASSFPLGGQGASEAF

v_call: TRBV5-1
j_call: TRBJ1-2
cdr3_aa: ASSLALQANYGYT

v_call: TRBV5-6
j_call: TRBJ1-2
cdr3_aa: ASSRPGQGAYGYT

v_call: TRBV24-1
j_call: TRBJ2-4
cdr3_aa: ATSDPGTGKNIQY

v_call: TRBV28
j_call: TRBJ2-2
cdr3_aa: ASSTSPGELF

v_call: TRBV9
j_call: TRBJ1-6
cdr3_aa: ASSVEGQTNSPLH

v_call: TRBV24-1
j_call: TRBJ2-1
cdr3_aa: ATSDPSGGAPNEQF

v_call: TRBV12-1
j_call: TRBJ1-2
cdr3_aa: ASSSVGDFEDRAYGYT

v_call: TRBV7-3
j_call: TRBJ2-3
cdr3_aa: ASSPAGTGRDTQY

v_call: TRBV7-8
j_call: TRBJ2-3
cdr3_aa: ASSLNTGQLTDTQY